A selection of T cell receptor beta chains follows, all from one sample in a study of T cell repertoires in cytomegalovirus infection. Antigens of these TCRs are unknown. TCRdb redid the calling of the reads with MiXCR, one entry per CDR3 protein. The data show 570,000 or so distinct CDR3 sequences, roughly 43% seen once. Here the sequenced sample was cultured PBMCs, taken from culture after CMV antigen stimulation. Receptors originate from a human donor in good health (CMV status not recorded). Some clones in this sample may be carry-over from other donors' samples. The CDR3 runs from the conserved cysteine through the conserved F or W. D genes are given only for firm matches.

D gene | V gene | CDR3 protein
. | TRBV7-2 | CASSSTLGPNQPQHF
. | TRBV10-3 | CALTEGPTEAFF
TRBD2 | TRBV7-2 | CASKRGAGPSSGMKDTQYF
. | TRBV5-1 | CASSSVGNEQYF
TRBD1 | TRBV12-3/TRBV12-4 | CASNPGGFSTEAFF
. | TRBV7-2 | CASSLSPDRRVQYF
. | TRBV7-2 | CASSLSAGSNQPQHF
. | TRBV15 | CATSLGADTQYF
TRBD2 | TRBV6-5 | CASNYVTPGLAGGPFTDTQYF
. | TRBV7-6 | CASGQTNTEAFF
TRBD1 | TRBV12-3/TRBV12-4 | CASRQGQNNQPQHF
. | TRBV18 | CASSPPIRGDGYTF
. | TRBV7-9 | CASSPLDSSVETQYF
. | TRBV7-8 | CASSPPPQGELFF
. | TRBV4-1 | CASSQGAGGGRTREKLFF
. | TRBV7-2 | CASSPRGVLGDYQPQHF
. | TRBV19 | CASSITGEYNEQFF
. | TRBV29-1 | CSVEVWTDGYTF
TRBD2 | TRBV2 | CASSEIAGGIQNIQYF
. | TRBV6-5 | CASRRGTPLGRYTF
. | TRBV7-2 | CASTYRGETQYF
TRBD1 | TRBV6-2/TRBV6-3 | CASSTDRSLQPQHF
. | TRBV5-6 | CASSLGWGTNEQYF
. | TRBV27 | CASSFTVGTEAFF
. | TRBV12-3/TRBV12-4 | CASSLTGDPTEAFF
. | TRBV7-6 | CASSLDGDGYTF
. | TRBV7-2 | CASSLGGMSYEQYF